The present T cell receptor (beta chain) was sequenced within a study of technical replicates of blood from several donors. Profiled with immunoSEQ multiplex PCR; TCRdb holds only in-frame clones, not every one. The sample lists tens of thousands of clones; 90% to 97% were seen once. Material for sequencing was T cells isolated from PBMCs. This sequence was found in a human donor in good health.

CDR3 in DNA: TGTGCCTGGAGAGGACAGGGGGAAGGAAACACCATATATTTT. Its protein product is CAWRGQGEGNTIYF. The rearrangement uses TRBV30 and TRBJ1-3, with 10 positions matching TRBD1. CDR3 length: 14 amino acids. Trimming at V came to 3 bases and at J to 4 bases, leaving 3 bases not matched to a gene. Germline V gene lookup returns CDR1 GTSNPN and CDR2 SVGIG (reference sequence).